One sample yielded the 5 T cell receptor beta chains listed below, sequenced in a study of blood T cell repertoires in COVID-19. Assay: immunoSEQ multiplex PCR; the TCRdb copy retains only in-frame clones and omits some. This sample has fewer than 80,000 clones, with roughly 78% found just once. The source material was peripheral blood. Every receptor here comes from a woman older than 75 with active or convalescent COVID-19.

The chain recombines TRBV6-5 with TRBJ2-7; 9 positions match TRBD2. The V segment lost 0 bases and the J segment 6 bases; nucleotides outside the gene matches: 3. CDR1 is MNHEY, CDR2 SVGAGI, per germline. This CDR3 contains 14 residues. DNA for the CDR3: TGTGCCAGCAGTTACTCGGCGACTAGCGGCGAGCAGTACTTC. It translates to CASSYSATSGEQYF.

The chain carries TRBV18 and TRBJ2-1; the D gene is possibly TRBD2 (6 bases). V lost 6 bases to trimming and J lost 6 bases, with 12 bases between them. Germline CDR1 reads KGHSH; CDR2 reads LQKENI. The CDR3 runs 13 residues. DNA of the CDR3: TGTGCCAGCTCGCCGGGAGACAGCAATGAGCAGTTCTTC. It translates to CASSPGDSNEQFF.

The CDR3 DNA is TGCGCCAGCAGCTTGGTCGGGTATGAAGCTTTCTTT. It specifies CASSLVGYEAFF. The chain has TRBV5-1 and TRBJ1-1; D is undetermined. The germline V and J ends were trimmed by 0 bases and 7 bases, with 7 bases remaining between them. CDR1 is SGHRS and CDR2 is YFSETQ in the germline V gene. This CDR3 region has 12 residues.

J is TRBJ1-1 and V is TRBV19; 8 bases match TRBD1. The germline V gene encodes CDR1 LNHDA and CDR2 SQIVND (reference sequence). The CDR3 runs to 13 residues. After removal of 3 bases from V and 4 bases from J, the junction contained 1 base not matched to a gene. The CDR3 is CASSMDRVTEAFF. The CDR3, as DNA: TGTGCCAGTAGTATGGACAGGGTCACTGAAGCTTTCTTT.

The J gene is TRBJ2-3, the V gene TRBV19; TRBD1 aligns across 8 bases. Trimming cost V 5 bases and J 6 bases; bases outside gene matches: 10. This CDR3 has 15 residues. Germline V gene sequence: CDR1 LNHDA, CDR2 SQIVND (reference sequence). This CDR3 reads CASSPDRVNADTQYF. The CDR3 bases are TGTGCCAGTAGTCCGGACAGGGTCAACGCCGATACGCAGTATTTT.